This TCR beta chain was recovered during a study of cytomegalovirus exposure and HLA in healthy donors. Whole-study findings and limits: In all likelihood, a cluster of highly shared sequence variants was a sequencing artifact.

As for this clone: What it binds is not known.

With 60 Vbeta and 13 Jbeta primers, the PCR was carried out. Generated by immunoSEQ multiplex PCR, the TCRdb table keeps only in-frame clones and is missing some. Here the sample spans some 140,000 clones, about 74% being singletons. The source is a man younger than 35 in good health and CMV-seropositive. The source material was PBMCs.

This CDR3 reads CASSSGVGEFEQFF. DNA of the CDR3: TGTGCCAGCAGTAGCGGGGTTGGAGAATTTGAGCAGTTCTTC. The V gene is TRBV6-5, the J gene TRBJ2-1; 7 nucleotides line up with TRBD2. The CDR3 spans 14 residues. After removal of 5 bases from V and 9 bases from J, the junction contained 10 bases not matched to a gene. CDR1 is MNHEY and CDR2 is SVGAGI in the germline V gene.